This TCR beta chain was identified in a study of blood T cells in healthy people across ages. The donors, all healthy, were Caucasians living in Russia, aged roughly 6 to 100. Each individual donor underwent a draw of ten milliliters of peripheral blood. The CDR3 extends over 16 amino acids. CDR1 is SGHDT, CDR2 YYEEEE, per germline. Trimming took 4 bases from V and 7 from J; bases not matched to a gene: 12. Together with a sample-barcoded 5' primer, a J-beta primer mix was included in a second PCR lasting about 7 to 12 cycles. In TCRdb, the 5' RACE reads were re-called with MiXCR into one record per CDR3 protein. The repertoire holds roughly 1.6 million distinct CDR3 sequences, with about 31% as singletons.

This TCR was recovered from a woman aged 25 to 45 in good health. The V and J genes are TRBV5-6 and TRBJ2-7; 12 bases match TRBD2. Sample: blood. The CDR3: CASSRLAGERAWEQYF. CDR3 sequence (DNA): TGTGCCAGCAGCAGACTAGCGGGGGAACGCGCGTGGGAGCAGTACTTC.